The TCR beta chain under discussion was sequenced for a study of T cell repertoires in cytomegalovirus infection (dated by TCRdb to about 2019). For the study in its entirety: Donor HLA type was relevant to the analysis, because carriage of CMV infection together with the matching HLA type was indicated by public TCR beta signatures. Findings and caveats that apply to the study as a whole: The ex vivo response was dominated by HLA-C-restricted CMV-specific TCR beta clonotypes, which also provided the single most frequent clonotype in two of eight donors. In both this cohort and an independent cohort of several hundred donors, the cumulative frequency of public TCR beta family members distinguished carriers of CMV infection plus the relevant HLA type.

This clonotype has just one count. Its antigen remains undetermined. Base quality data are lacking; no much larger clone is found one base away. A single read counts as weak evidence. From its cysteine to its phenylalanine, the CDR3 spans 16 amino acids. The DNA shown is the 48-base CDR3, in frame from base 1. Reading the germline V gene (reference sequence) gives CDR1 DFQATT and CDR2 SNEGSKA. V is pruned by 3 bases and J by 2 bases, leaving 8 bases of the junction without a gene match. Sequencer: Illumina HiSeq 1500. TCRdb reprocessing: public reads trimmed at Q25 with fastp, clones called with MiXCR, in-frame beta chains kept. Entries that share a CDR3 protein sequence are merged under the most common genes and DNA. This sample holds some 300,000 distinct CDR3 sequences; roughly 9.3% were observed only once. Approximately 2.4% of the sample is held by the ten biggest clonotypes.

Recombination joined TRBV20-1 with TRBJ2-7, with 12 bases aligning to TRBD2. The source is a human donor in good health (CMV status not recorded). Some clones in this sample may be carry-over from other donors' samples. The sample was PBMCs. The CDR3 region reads CSASLGLAGTTYEQYF. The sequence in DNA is TGCAGTGCTAGCCTTGGACTAGCGGGGACTACCTACGAGCAGTACTTC.